This T cell receptor beta chain was identified in a study of blood T cell repertoires in COVID-19. Seattle patients were enrolled while actively infected and followed longitudinally. The germline V gene encodes CDR1 GTSNPN and CDR2 SVGIG (reference sequence). The CDR3 has 11 amino acids. Between the trimmed V and J ends, which lost 4 bases and 5 bases, there was a span of 8 bases. Here immunoSEQ multiplex PCR was the method, and the copy in TCRdb shows in-frame clones only, minus some. The sample has around 210,000 clones; over 75% are singletons. Input material: peripheral blood. The receptor was derived from a man aged 50-59 years with COVID-19, enrolled during active disease. The rearrangement uses TRBV30 and TRBJ2-5; D unresolved. This CDR3 reads CAWIVEETQYF. CDR3 coding DNA: TGTGCCTGGATTGTGGAGGAGACCCAGTACTTC.